This T cell receptor beta chain was captured by sequencing in a study of T cells in Graves' hyperthyroidism and ophthalmopathy. The sample holds many counts of this clonotype. No antigen is known for it. Amplified regions were TCR beta CDR3 sequences from RNA transcripts. During a first-round RT-PCR of the TCR CDR3, the HTBI primer set was used. TCRdb passed the multiplex PCR reads through MiXCR, listing each CDR3 protein once. The data show under 600,000 distinct CDR3 sequences, around 16% seen once. In making diagnoses, clinical symptoms, serum thyroxine and TRAb, thyroid ultrasound and orbital computed tomography were all used. The PBMCs studied were ones that came from 10 ml fresh peripheral blood. Study-wide points: A model of 13 V-J features distinguished ophthalmopathy from stable hyperthyroidism. Among clonotypes expanded in thyroid above 0.001, most were also found in blood.

Material for sequencing was blood. The clonotype comes from a woman in her forties with Graves' ophthalmopathy.

The CDR3 sequence is CSARDPGQGDNEQFF. The CDR3 DNA is TGCAGTGCTAGAGACCCGGGACAGGGTGACAATGAGCAGTTCTTC. This sequence joins TRBV20-1 and TRBJ2-1; 9 bases fit TRBD1. Germline V CDR1 and CDR2: DFQATT, SNEGSKA (reference sequence). The CDR3 sequence is 15 residues long. With 0 bases clipped from V and 5 bases from J, the junction kept 5 bases outside the gene matches.